This T cell receptor beta chain derives from a study of regulatory T cells in long-lasting Graves disease. The study's findings and limits: Since the sample size was small, accuracy may have been reduced.

Sequencing libraries for TCR beta were prepared with iRepertoire HTBI primers and Arm-PCR of CDR3 regions. MiXCR was run by TCRdb on the multiplex PCR reads, yielding one entry per CDR3 protein. Seen here are 520,000 or so distinct CDR3 sequences, around 12% observed once, and the top ten hold around 10%. The sample holds many counts of this clonotype. Its antigen is unidentified. Sample time point: newly diagnosed GD, antithyroid drugs for less than 3 months. The TCR library was prepared using RNA isolated from PBMCs. The patients included were those that came from an endocrinology department in Xi'an, China. The CDR3 has 12 amino acids. Germline V gene lookup returns CDR1 MDHEN and CDR2 SYDVKM. V lost 6 bases to trimming and J lost 3 bases, with 8 bases between them. In addition, the sample was reused for a study of T cells in Graves' hyperthyroidism and ophthalmopathy. As that report states: Researchers ran a first-round RT-PCR on the TCR CDR3 using the HTBI primer set.

This receptor was identified in a woman in her twenties or thirties with Graves disease. The sample in question was peripheral blood mononuclear cells (PBMCs), obtained at new diagnosis, from a patient treated with antithyroid drugs. This rearrangement joins TRBV28 to TRBJ1-1; no clear D. Here the CDR3 DNA reads TGTGCCAGCAGCCCCCATTACACTGAAGCTTTCTTT. It yields the protein CASSPHYTEAFF.